This passage covers 13 T cell receptor beta chains from one sample sequenced in a study of T cell changes during pregnancy in multiple sclerosis (dated by TCRdb to the late 2010s). The library was generated by the immunoSEQ multiplex PCR assay. Sourced from immuneACCESS, this table was stored by TCRdb with only in-frame sequences that have V and J called. A share of the clones is absent; for the studies checked, an unresolved V gene accounts for under half, and the remainder has no known explanation. In this sample the table shows more than 85,000 clones, just under 95% of which occur a single time. 1.1% to 1.5% of the sample rests with the top ten. The specimen was peripheral blood, collected in the third trimester of pregnancy. The source is a female donor in good health, enrolled as a control in a pregnancy study.

The V call is TRBV18, the J call TRBJ2-7; tentative D call: TRBD2 (5 bases). The CDR3 covers 13 residues. Deletions cut 2 bases from V and 2 bases from J, with 7 bases between. From germline, CDR1 is KGHSH and CDR2 LQKENI. As DNA, the CDR3 is TGTGCCAGCTCACCAGGACTTCCCTACGAGCAGTACTTC. It codes for CASSPGLPYEQYF.

In its sample, this clone was seen once. The rearrangement uses TRBV19 and TRBJ1-2; D is undetermined. From germline, CDR1 is LNHDA and CDR2 SQIVND (reference sequence). This CDR3 is 13 amino acids long. V was cut by 4 bases and J by 4 bases, with 10 bases left in between. CDR3 nucleotides: TGTGCCAGTAGTAGCAGGTTGATCTATGGCTACACCTTC. As protein: CASSSRLIYGYTF.

This chain uses TRBV5-4 with TRBJ2-1, with 10 bases aligning to TRBD2. Germline V gives CDR1 SGHNT, CDR2 YYREEE (reference sequence). This CDR3 contains 18 residues. Losses at the gene ends were 0 bases for V and 1 base for J; bases not matched to a gene: 7. DNA for the CDR3: TGTGCCAGCAGCTTGGGGCTAGCGGGAGATAGGTCCTACAATGAGCAGTTCTTC. It codes for CASSLGLAGDRSYNEQFF.

The chain combines TRBV7-2 with TRBJ2-3, with 12 bases lining up with TRBD2. Germline loops: CDR1 SGHTA, CDR2 FQGNSA. There are 16 residues in the CDR3. V dropped 5 bases and J dropped 4; count of bases not matched to a gene: 7. CDR3 sequence reads: CASSPSSGRAADTQYF. CDR3 nucleotide sequence: TGTGCCAGCAGCCCCTCTAGCGGGAGGGCAGCAGATACGCAGTATTTT.

The J gene is TRBJ2-5, the V gene TRBV7-9; 7 bases match TRBD1. J gave up 0 bases and V 0 bases, and 7 bases lay outside the gene matches. This CDR3 is built from 17 residues. Germline V gene lookup returns CDR1 SEHNR and CDR2 FQNEAQ (reference sequence). For the CDR3, the DNA is TGTGCCAGCAGCTTAGCCCCGACGAGGGGGCACCAAGAGACCCAGTACTTC. Residues: CASSLAPTRGHQETQYF.

The rearrangement links TRBV28 to TRBJ2-2; tentatively, D is TRBD1 (5 bases). This CDR3 spans 12 amino acids. V was trimmed by 9 bases and J by 5 bases, leaving 10 bases between them. CDR1 is MDHEN, CDR2 SYDVKM, per germline. CDR3 in DNA: TGTGCCAGTCAGGGTTTTACCGGGGAGCTGTTTTTT. Translated, it gives CASQGFTGELFF.

The chain uses TRBV6-6 and TRBJ2-7; TRBD1 might be the D (5 bases). Germline V CDR1 and CDR2: MNHNY, SVGAGI (reference sequence). Trimming took off 2 bases at V and 0 bases at J, with 14 bases between the two ends. The CDR3 has 16 residues. The CDR3 DNA sequence: TGTGCCAGCAGTTACAGGGCCATAGGACACTCCTACGAGCAGTACTTC. Its protein is CASSYRAIGHSYEQYF.

V usage is TRBV5-1 and J usage is TRBJ2-5; 14 bases line up with TRBD2. This CDR3 region has 17 residues. J lost 4 bases, V lost 3 bases, and 8 bases had no gene match. CDR1 and CDR2 from the germline V gene are SGHRS and YFSETQ. CDR3 coding DNA: TGCGCCAGCAGCTCGGGGACTAGCGGGAGTTTTAGAGAGACCCAGTACTTC. Translating gives CASSSGTSGSFRETQYF.

This chain links TRBV5-4 with TRBJ2-5, with TRBD2 matching over 8 bases. This CDR3 has 15 amino acids. V lost 3 bases to trimming and J lost 2 bases; unmatched junction nucleotides: 6. The germline V gene has CDR1 SGHNT and CDR2 YYREEE (reference sequence). The CDR3 DNA sequence: TGTGCCAGCAGCTCCGCGGGAGGTGGGCAAGAGACCCAGTACTTC. Translation: CASSSAGGGQETQYF.

The chain combines TRBV2 with TRBJ2-7; possibly TRBD2 for D (6 bases). Germline CDR1 SNHLY, CDR2 FYNNEI. The CDR3 runs to 14 residues. V was trimmed by 6 bases and J by 2 bases, leaving 14 bases between them. The CDR3 DNA sequence: TGTGCCAGCAGCCGGGAGTATAATACCTACGAGCAGTACTTC. Protein product: CASSREYNTYEQYF.

This chain joins TRBV25-1 and TRBJ2-1; 7 nucleotides line up with TRBD1. The CDR3 is 13 residues long. Trimming took 3 bases from V and 7 from J; bases not matched to a gene: 3. From germline, CDR1 is MGHDK and CDR2 SYGVNS. CDR3 amino acids: CASSEGRGNEQFF. The CDR3 region has the DNA TGTGCCAGCAGTGAGGGCAGGGGGAATGAGCAGTTCTTC.

V gene TRBV2 combines with J gene TRBJ2-5, with 11 positions matching TRBD2. The CDR3 runs 15 residues. The germline V gene encodes CDR1 SNHLY and CDR2 FYNNEI. The V gene end was trimmed by 3 bases and the J gene end by 3 bases; junction bases not matched to a gene: 3. The CDR3 DNA reads as TGTGCCAGCAGTGATTTACTAGCGGGAGAAGAGACCCAGTACTTC. Translation gives CASSDLLAGEETQYF.

The gene calls are TRBV27 and TRBJ2-5, with TRBD2 matching 7 bases. Trimming at V came to 5 bases and at J to 4 bases, leaving 16 bases not matched to a gene. The CDR3 sequence is 17 residues long. Germline loops: CDR1 MNHEY, CDR2 SMNVEV (reference sequence). The CDR3 loop reads CASSLTGVAGVGETQYF. CDR3 sequence (DNA): TGTGCCAGCAGTCTCACAGGCGTCGCGGGAGTGGGAGAGACCCAGTACTTC.